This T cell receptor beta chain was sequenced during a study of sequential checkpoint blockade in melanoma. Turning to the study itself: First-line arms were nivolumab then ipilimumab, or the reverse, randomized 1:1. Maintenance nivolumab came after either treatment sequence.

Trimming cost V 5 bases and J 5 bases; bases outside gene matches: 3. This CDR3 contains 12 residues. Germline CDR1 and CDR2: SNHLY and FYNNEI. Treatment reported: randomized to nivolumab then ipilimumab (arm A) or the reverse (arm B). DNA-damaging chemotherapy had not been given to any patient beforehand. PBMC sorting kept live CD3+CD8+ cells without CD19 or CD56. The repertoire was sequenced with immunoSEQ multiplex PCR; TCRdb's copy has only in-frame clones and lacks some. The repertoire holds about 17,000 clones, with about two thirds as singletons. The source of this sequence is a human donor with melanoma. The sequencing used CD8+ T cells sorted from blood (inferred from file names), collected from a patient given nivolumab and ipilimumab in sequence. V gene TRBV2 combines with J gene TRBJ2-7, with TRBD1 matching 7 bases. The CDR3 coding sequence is TGTGCCAGCAGTTCTGGGACAGACGAGCAGTACTTC. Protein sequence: CASSSGTDEQYF. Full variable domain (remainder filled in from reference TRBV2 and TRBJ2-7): EPEVTQTPSHQVTQMGQEVILRCVPISNHLYFYWYRQILGQKVEFLVSFYNNEISEKSEIFDDQFSVERPDGSNFTLKIRSTKLEDSAMYFCASSSGTDEQYFGPGTRLTVT.